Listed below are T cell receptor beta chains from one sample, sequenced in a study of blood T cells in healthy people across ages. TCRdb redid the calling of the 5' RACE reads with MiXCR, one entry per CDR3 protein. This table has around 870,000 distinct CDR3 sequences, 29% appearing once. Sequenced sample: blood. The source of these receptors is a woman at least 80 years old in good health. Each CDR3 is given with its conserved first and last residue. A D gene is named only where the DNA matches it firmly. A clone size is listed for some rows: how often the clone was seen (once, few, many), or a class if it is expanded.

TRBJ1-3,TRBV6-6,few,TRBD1,CASSWDSRYSGNTIYF,TGTGCCAGCAGTTGGGACAGCCGCTACTCTGGAAACACCATATATTTT
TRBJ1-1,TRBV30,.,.,CAWSRTVNTEAFF,TGTGCCTGGAGTAGGACGGTGAACACTGAAGCTTTCTTT
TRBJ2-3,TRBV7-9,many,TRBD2,CASSLGLAGGYTDTQYF,TGTGCCAGCAGCCTCGGACTAGCGGGGGGGTACACAGATACGCAGTATTTT
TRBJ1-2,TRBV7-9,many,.,CASSLVRVFNYGYTF,TGTGCCAGCAGCTTAGTGCGCGTTTTTAACTATGGCTACACCTTC
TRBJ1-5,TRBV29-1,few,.,CSVGGSNQPQHF,TGCAGTGTCGGTGGTTCCAATCAGCCCCAGCATTTT
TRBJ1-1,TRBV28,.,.,CASTWGTVNTEAFF,TGTGCCAGCACCTGGGGGACTGTGAACACTGAAGCTTTCTTT
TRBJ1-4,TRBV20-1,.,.,CSANRGKEKRFF,TGCAGTGCAAATCGGGGCAAGGAAAAACGGTTTTTT
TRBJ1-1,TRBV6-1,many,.,CASRGDGNTEAFF,TGTGCCAGCAGGGGGGACGGCAACACTGAAGCTTTCTTT
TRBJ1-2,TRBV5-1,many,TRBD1,CASSYGQGDGYTF,TGTGCCAGCAGTTACGGACAGGGAGATGGCTACACCTTC
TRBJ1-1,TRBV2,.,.,CASSVENSRNTEAFF,TGTGCCAGCAGTGTAGAGAACAGTAGGAACACTGAAGCTTTCTTT
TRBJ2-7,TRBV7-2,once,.,CASSLDSIISYEQYF,TGTGCCAGCAGCTTAGATTCGATTATCTCCTACGAGCAGTACTTC
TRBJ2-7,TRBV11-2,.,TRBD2,CASSLEGRTSGYEQYF,TGTGCCAGCAGCTTAGAAGGTCGGACTAGCGGATACGAGCAGTACTTC
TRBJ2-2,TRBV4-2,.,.,CASSQGTGRLNTGELFF,TGTGCCAGCAGCCAAGGAACAGGCCGCTTGAACACCGGGGAGCTGTTTTTT
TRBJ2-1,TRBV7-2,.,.,CASSKRGLRRREQFF,TGTGCCAGCAGCAAAAGGGGGTTGAGGCGGCGGGAGCAGTTCTTC
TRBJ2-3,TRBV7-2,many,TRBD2,CASSPRAGGPGGTDTQYF,TGTGCCAGCAGCCCCAGGGCGGGGGGGCCGGGTGGCACAGATACGCAGTATTTT
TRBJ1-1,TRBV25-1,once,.,CASSEWNGRNTEAFF,TGTGCCAGCAGTGAATGGAACGGAAGGAACACTGAAGCTTTCTTT
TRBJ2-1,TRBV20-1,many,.,CSAPKGPADEQFF,TGCAGTGCACCGAAAGGGCCGGCCGATGAGCAGTTCTTC
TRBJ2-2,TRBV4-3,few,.,CASSQSTAANTGELFF,TGCGCCAGCAGCCAATCGACCGCCGCGAACACCGGGGAGCTGTTTTTT
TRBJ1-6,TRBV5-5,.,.,CASSKLQGYNSPLHF,TGTGCCAGCAGCAAACTTCAGGGGTACAATTCACCCCTCCACTTT
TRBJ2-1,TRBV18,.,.,CASSLRQDNEQFF,TGTGCCAGCTCCCTAAGACAGGACAATGAGCAGTTCTTC
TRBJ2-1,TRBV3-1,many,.,CASSDAGLGRNEQFF,TGTGCCAGCAGCGACGCCGGACTTGGGAGGAATGAGCAGTTCTTC
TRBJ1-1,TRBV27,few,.,CASSLSKVSGTEAFF,TGTGCCAGCAGTTTATCCAAGGTTTCGGGCACTGAAGCTTTCTTT
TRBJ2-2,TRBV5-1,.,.,CASSLFAGGSNTGELFF,TGCGCCAGCAGCTTGTTCGCGGGCGGATCGAACACCGGGGAGCTGTTTTTT
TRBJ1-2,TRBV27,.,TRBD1,CASSFGTGTGGGYTF,TGTGCCAGCAGTTTTGGGACCGGGACAGGGGGTGGCTACACCTTC
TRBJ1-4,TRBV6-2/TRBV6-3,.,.,CASSSAGEKLFF,TGTGCCAGCAGTTCCGCAGGGGAAAAACTGTTTTTT
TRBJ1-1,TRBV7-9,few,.,CASSLARGGSTEAFF,TGTGCCAGCAGCTTAGCCCGAGGGGGTAGCACTGAAGCTTTCTTT
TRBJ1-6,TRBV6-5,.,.,CASSYSGRDSPLHF,TGTGCCAGCAGTTACTCGGGCCGGGATTCACCCCTCCACTTT